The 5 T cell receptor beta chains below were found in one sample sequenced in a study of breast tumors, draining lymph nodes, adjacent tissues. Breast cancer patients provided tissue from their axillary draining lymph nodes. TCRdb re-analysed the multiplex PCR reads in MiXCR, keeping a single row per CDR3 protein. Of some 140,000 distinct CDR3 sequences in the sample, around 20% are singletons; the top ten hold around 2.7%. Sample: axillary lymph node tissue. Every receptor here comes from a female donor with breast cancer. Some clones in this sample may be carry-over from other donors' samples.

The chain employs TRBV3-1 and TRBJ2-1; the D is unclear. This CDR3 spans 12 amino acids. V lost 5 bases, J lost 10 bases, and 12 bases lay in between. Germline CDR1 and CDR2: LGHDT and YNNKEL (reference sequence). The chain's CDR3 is CASSAPLGEQFF. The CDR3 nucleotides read TGTGCCAGCAGCGCCCCCCTGGGGGAGCAGTTCTTC.

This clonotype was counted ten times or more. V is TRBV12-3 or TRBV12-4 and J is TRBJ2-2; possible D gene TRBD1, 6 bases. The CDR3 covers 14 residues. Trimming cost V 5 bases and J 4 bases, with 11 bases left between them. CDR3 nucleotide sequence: TGTGCCAGCAGTCCTGGACAGAGCACCGGGGAGCTGTTTTTT. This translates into CASSPGQSTGELFF.

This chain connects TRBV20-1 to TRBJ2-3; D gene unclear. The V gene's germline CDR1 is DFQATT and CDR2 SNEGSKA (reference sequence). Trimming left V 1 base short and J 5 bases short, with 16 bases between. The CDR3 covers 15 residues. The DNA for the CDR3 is TGCAGTGCTAGAGGTCAGACGTTCGTTTTAGATACGCAGTATTTT. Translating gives CSARGQTFVLDTQYF.

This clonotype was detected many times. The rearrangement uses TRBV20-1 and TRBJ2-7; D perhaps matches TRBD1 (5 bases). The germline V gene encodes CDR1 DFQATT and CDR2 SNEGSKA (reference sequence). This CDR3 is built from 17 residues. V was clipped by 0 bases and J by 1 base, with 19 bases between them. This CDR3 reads CSARDDMWGRRSYEQYF. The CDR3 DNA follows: TGCAGTGCTAGAGATGATATGTGGGGCAGAAGATCCTACGAGCAGTACTTC.

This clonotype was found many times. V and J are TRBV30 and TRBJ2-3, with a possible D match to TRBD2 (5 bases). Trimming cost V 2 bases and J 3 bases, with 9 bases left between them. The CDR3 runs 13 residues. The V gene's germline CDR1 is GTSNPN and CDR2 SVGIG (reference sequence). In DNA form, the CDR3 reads TGTGCCTGGAGTAAGAGCGGAACAGATACGCAGTATTTT. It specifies CAWSKSGTDTQYF.